This T cell receptor (beta chain) was captured by sequencing in a study of monozygotic twins with inflammatory bowel disease. TCRdb reanalyzed the 5' RACE reads and collapses them to one entry per CDR3 protein, without DNA. The ten most abundant clones cover 2.6% of a sample with 350,000 to 400,000 distinct CDR3 sequences. This CDR3 has 14 amino acids. Germline assignment: CDR1 SGHRS and CDR2 YFSETQ. The chain couples TRBV5-1 to TRBJ2-3; the TCRdb D gene call, TRBD1, has no DNA to confirm it. The clonotype comes from a human donor with ulcerative colitis or Crohn's disease, or a healthy co-twin of an affected twin (not recorded which). The sample was blood. The CDR3 is CASRGTVSTDTQYF.